The present T cell receptor beta chain was sequenced within a study of regulatory T cells in long-lasting Graves disease. Study in general: The term persistent Graves' disease signified upward of 5 years on antithyroid drugs with positive TSH receptor antibodies.

The time point is: persistent/refractory GD, antithyroid drugs over 5 years with positive TRAb. Making the TCR library involved RNA that had been extracted from PBMCs. A blood draw put about 10 milliliters of peripheral blood into EDTA tubes. Investigators prepared the TCR beta libraries by applying iRepertoire HTBI primers and Arm-PCR of CDR3 regions. TCRdb redid the calling of the multiplex PCR reads with MiXCR, one entry per CDR3 protein. Of a few hundred thousand distinct CDR3 sequences listed, roughly 22% were seen once; the top ten hold about an eighth. Worth noting for this clonotype: Its antigen remains unknown.

CDR1 and CDR2 (germline): SGHTA, FQGNSA. The CDR3 sequence is 15 residues long. V lost 2 bases, J lost 6 bases, and 7 bases stayed unmatched. Points from the study as a whole: TRBV28, TRBJ1-2 and TRBJ2-5 were favored in persistent disease. Newly diagnosed Graves' patients had higher TCR diversity than persistent ones.

The chain uses TRBV7-2 and TRBJ1-5, with 7 bases fitting TRBD1. This TCR came from a female donor with Graves disease. This specimen consisted of peripheral blood mononuclear cells (PBMCs), obtained when the disease was refractory, from a patient treated with antithyroid drugs. The CDR3 here is CASSLLGGATQPQHF. DNA for the CDR3: TGTGCCAGCAGCTTACTAGGGGGCGCGACTCAGCCCCAGCATTTT.